This T cell receptor (beta chain) appears in the sequencing data of a study of graft-versus-host responses after intestinal transplantation. About the study: Transplantation in recipients was multivisceral, liver-intestinal, or isolated intestinal. All recipients were given anti-thymocyte globulin induction, and tacrolimus and steroids were then administered for 2 to 3 years.

On this clone: Its antigen remains unidentified.

The protocol was immunoSEQ multiplex PCR, while the TCRdb copy is restricted to in-frame clones and leaves out a portion. The sample has around 26,000 clones, roughly four fifths seen once. Study conclusions and caveats: The recipient marrow held GvH clones, and some of them showed up first in ileum or blood. Early declines in HvG clones that occurred post-transplant were associated with peak circulating GvH clone levels.

CDR1 is MGHRA, CDR2 YSYEKL, per germline. The CDR3 spans 11 residues. Trimming pared 4 bases from V and 9 bases from J, leaving 6 bases between. This chain links TRBV4-1 with TRBJ2-2; D unclear. The sequence derives from a human donor who was the organ donor for an intestinal transplant. Sequencing was performed on unstimulated CD8+ T cells sorted from spleen or lymph node cells, taken before transplant. The CDR3 nucleotides read TGCGCCAGCAGCCTCTCTAGGGAGCTGTTTTTT. It is translated as CASSLSRELFF.